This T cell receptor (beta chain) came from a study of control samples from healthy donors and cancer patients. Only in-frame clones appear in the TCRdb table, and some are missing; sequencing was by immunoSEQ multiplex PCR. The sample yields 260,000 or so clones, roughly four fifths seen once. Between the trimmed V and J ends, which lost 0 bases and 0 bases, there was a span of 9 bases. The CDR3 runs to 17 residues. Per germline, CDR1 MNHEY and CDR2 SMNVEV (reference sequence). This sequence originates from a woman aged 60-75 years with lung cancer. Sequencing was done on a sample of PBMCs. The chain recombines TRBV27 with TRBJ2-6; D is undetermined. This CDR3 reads CASSLSLGNSGANVLTF. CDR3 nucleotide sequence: TGTGCCAGCAGTTTATCGTTAGGGAACTCTGGGGCCAACGTCCTGACTTTC.